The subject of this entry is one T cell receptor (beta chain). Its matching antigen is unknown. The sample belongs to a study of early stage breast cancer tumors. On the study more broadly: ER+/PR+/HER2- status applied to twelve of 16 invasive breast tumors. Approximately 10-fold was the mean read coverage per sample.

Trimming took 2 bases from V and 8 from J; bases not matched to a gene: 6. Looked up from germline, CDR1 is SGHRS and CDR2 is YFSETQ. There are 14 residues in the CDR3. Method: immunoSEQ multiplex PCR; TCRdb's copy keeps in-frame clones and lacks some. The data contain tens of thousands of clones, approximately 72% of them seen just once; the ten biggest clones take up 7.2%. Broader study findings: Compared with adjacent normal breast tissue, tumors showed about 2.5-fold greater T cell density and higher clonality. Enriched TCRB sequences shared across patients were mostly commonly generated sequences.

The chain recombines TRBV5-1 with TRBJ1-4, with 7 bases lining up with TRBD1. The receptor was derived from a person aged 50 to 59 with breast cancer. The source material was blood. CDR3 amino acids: CASSFDREGEKLFF. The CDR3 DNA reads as TGCGCCAGCAGCTTTGACAGGGAAGGAGAAAAACTGTTTTTT.